This T cell receptor (beta chain) was documented in a study of shared clonotypes between healthy human individuals. Study-wide context: A donor's plate count was three for CD4 naive and three for CD4 memory; CD8 naive had two and CD8 memory one. Findings and caveats of the study: Some naive CD4 clonotypes, roughly 5%, turned up in common across a few donors.

Sequenced by immunoSEQ multiplex PCR; TCRdb stores in-frame clones only, minus some. Among about 980,000 clones, more than 75% were seen once, and the ten largest hold about 1.5%. Worth noting for this clone: Antigen specificity is unknown.

Division of CD4+ cells produced a CD45RA+ naive subset and a CD45RA-negative memory subset. This receptor was obtained from a man in his late teens or twenties in good health. Sequencing was done on a sample of memory CD4+ T cells sorted from blood. Subset indicated: CD45RA-negative fraction.

The CDR3 coding sequence is TGTGCCAGCAGCCCGGTGGGGGGCGCCTCAGGTGGCTACACCTTC. This encodes CASSPVGGASGGYTF. This rearrangement joins TRBV5-4 to TRBJ1-2; D is possibly TRBD1 (6 bases). The CDR3 runs to 15 residues. V dropped 4 bases and J dropped 7 bases, with 20 bases sitting between them. In germline, CDR1 is SGHNT, CDR2 YYREEE (reference sequence).